This T cell receptor beta chain was observed in a study of naive and memory T cell subsets. Study-wide results and limits: Possibly reflecting memory cells re-expressing CD45RA, a few larger clonotypes occurred in naive repertoires, especially CD8.

CDR1 and CDR2 (germline): SQVTM, ANQGSEA. The CDR3 is 14 amino acids. Trimming pared 7 bases from V and 4 bases from J, leaving 19 bases between. This clonotype was found a few times. Its target is unknown. Both TRBC1 and TRBC2 were covered by a beta constant-region primer of two equimolar oligonucleotides. Ligated cDNA was amplified by four rounds of PCR with nested alpha and beta constant-region primers and SP2. Via MiXCR, TCRdb re-called the UMI-ligation and nested PCR reads, giving one row per CDR3 protein. The data show 150,000 or so distinct CDR3 sequences, 20% to 25% seen once. CD8 T cells were positively selected from what remained after CD4 positive selection.

Sequencing used naive CD4+ T cells from blood. The chain carries TRBV29-1 and TRBJ1-2; D is possibly TRBD1 (5 bases). This clonotype was sampled from a human donor in good health. CDR3 loop: CSARVSTELYGYTF. The CDR3 coding sequence is TGCAGCGCCCGCGTATCGACAGAACTCTATGGCTACACCTTC.